This TCR beta chain was sequenced for a study of T cell responses to AZD1222 COVID-19 vaccine. Study observations and caveats: Distributed over spike, vaccine-associated CD4 TCRs predominated at 160-218 and 743-854. The donor group comprised mostly white British people and more females; the analysis possibly underestimated clonal diversity. Samples come after the peak T cell response, not at day 14. Baseline testing showed seropositivity in only a handful of AZD1222 recipients.

A word on this clone: What it recognizes is unknown.

The method was immunoSEQ multiplex PCR; TCRdb's version includes in-frame clones alone and lacks a portion of them. The table lists about 91,000 clones, about 93% of them singletons. The sequencing used peripheral blood, collected 28 days after the second AZD1222 dose. The clonotype was recovered from an adult who received the AZD1222 COVID-19 vaccine.

CDR3 in amino acids: CASSVGGETEAFF. In DNA form, the CDR3 reads TGTGCCAGCAGCGTCGGGGGGGAGACTGAAGCTTTCTTT. This sequence joins TRBV9 and TRBJ1-1, with D perhaps TRBD1 (5 bases). The CDR3 is made up of 13 amino acids. Germline CDR1 reads SGDLS; CDR2 reads YYNGEE. The ends were cut back, 2 bases at V and 5 bases at J, with 10 bases in the middle.